Listed below are T cell receptor beta chains from one sample, sequenced in a study of cytomegalovirus exposure and HLA in healthy donors. Sequencing was performed with immunoSEQ multiplex PCR; in TCRdb, only in-frame clones are kept and a portion is missing. The sample carries roughly 240,000 clones, around 80% recorded once. Sequencing was carried out using PBMCs. These receptors came from a boy aged 5-17 years in good health and CMV-seronegative. Each CDR3 is given with its conserved first and last residue. D genes are given only for firm matches. Not all rows give a size; the values are once, few, many and, for expanded clones, a class.

V: TRBV29-1
size: .
D: .
J: TRBJ2-7
DNA: TGCAGCGTTGGTAGCGCCTCCTACGAGCAGTACTTC
CDR3: CSVGSASYEQYF

V: TRBV2
size: .
D: TRBD1
J: TRBJ2-7
DNA: TGTGCCAGCAGTCCGACGGACAGGCCGGAGTACTTC
CDR3: CASSPTDRPEYF

V: TRBV6-6
size: .
D: TRBD1
J: TRBJ1-5
DNA: TGTGCCAGCAGTTACACGGGACAGGGAAACCAGCCCCAGCATTTT
CDR3: CASSYTGQGNQPQHF

V: TRBV5-4
size: .
D: .
J: TRBJ2-1
DNA: TGTGCCAGCAGCTTTCCTTCGGCAGGGTACTACAATGAGCAGTTCTTC
CDR3: CASSFPSAGYYNEQFF

V: TRBV5-1
size: .
D: .
J: TRBJ1-1
DNA: TGCGCCAGCGTCCAGGGACTGGGGACTGAAGCTTTCTTT
CDR3: CASVQGLGTEAFF

V: TRBV21-1
size: .
D: .
J: TRBJ1-1
DNA: TGTGCCAGCATTACGGGACACCCTAGAGACACTGAAGCTTTCTTT
CDR3: CASITGHPRDTEAFF

V: TRBV6-1
size: .
D: TRBD2
J: TRBJ2-1
DNA: TGTGCCAGCATTCGGACTAGCGGATACAATGAGCAGTTCTTC
CDR3: CASIRTSGYNEQFF

V: TRBV19
size: .
D: TRBD1
J: TRBJ1-1
DNA: TGTGCCAGTAGTTCGTCCGGGACAGGGAGGGGCACTGAAGCTTTCTTT
CDR3: CASSSSGTGRGTEAFF

V: TRBV13
size: .
D: TRBD1
J: TRBJ1-1
DNA: TGTGCCAGCAGCTTGGCCGGGACAGGGAACACTGAAGCTTTCTTT
CDR3: CASSLAGTGNTEAFF

V: TRBV5-4
size: .
D: TRBD1
J: TRBJ2-2
DNA: TGTGCCAGCAGCTATACAGGGGACACCGGGGAGCTGTTTTTT
CDR3: CASSYTGDTGELFF

V: TRBV6-5
size: .
D: TRBD2
J: TRBJ2-3
DNA: TGTGCCAGCAGTTACGCGGGAGTAGGGACAGATACGCAGTATTTT
CDR3: CASSYAGVGTDTQYF

V: TRBV9
size: .
D: .
J: TRBJ1-1
DNA: TGTGCCAGCAGCGTACAGTCTACAGGGCTCACTGAAGCTTTCTTT
CDR3: CASSVQSTGLTEAFF

V: TRBV11-3
size: .
D: TRBD2
J: TRBJ2-3
DNA: TGTGCCAGCAGCCCTAGAGCGGGAGGGCCGGGGGATACGCAGTATTTT
CDR3: CASSPRAGGPGDTQYF

V: TRBV5-1
size: .
D: TRBD1
J: TRBJ1-1
DNA: TGCGCCAGCAGCGTTGGGGACAGTTGGACTGAAGCTTTCTTT
CDR3: CASSVGDSWTEAFF

V: TRBV18
size: .
D: TRBD2
J: TRBJ2-1
DNA: TGTGCCAGCTCACCCAAGCGACTAGCGGGAGGGACTTACTACAATGAGCAGTTCTTC
CDR3: CASSPKRLAGGTYYNEQFF

V: TRBV19
size: .
D: TRBD2
J: TRBJ2-5
DNA: TGTGCCAGTAGTATGATAGGGACTAGCCCAGAGACCCAGTACTTC
CDR3: CASSMIGTSPETQYF

V: TRBV4-1
size: .
D: .
J: TRBJ2-3
DNA: TGCGCCAGCAGCCAAGGACGGGGGAGATGGGATACGCAGTATTTT
CDR3: CASSQGRGRWDTQYF

V: TRBV19
size: .
D: TRBD1
J: TRBJ1-6
DNA: TGTGCCACGCATACAGGGGGTAATTCACCCCTCCACTTT
CDR3: CATHTGGNSPLHF

V: TRBV5-4
size: few
D: TRBD2
J: TRBJ2-3
DNA: TGTGCCAGCAGCTTGCCGGGACTAGGGACGACTAGCACAGATACGCAGTATTTT
CDR3: CASSLPGLGTTSTDTQYF

V: TRBV30
size: .
D: TRBD1
J: TRBJ2-7
DNA: TGTGCCTGGAGTGGGACAGGGGGCACTCAGTACTTC
CDR3: CAWSGTGGTQYF

V: TRBV11-3
size: few
D: .
J: TRBJ2-1
DNA: TGTGCCAGCAGCTTATTAAGGCGGAACAATGAGCAGTTCTTC
CDR3: CASSLLRRNNEQFF

V: TRBV19
size: once
D: .
J: TRBJ1-1
DNA: TGTGCCAGTATAGGGGGGGTATGGTGGACTGAAGCTTTCTTT
CDR3: CASIGGVWWTEAFF

V: TRBV23-1
size: .
D: .
J: TRBJ1-1
DNA: TGCGCCACTGTTGACAGGCACACTGAAGCTTTCTTT
CDR3: CATVDRHTEAFF

V: TRBV5-4
size: .
D: .
J: TRBJ1-1
DNA: TGTGCCAGCAGCTCCAGGGGTTCCATGAACACTGAAGCTTTCTTT
CDR3: CASSSRGSMNTEAFF

V: TRBV7-9
size: .
D: TRBD1
J: TRBJ1-2
DNA: TGTGCCAGCAGCTTGTCAGACAGGGGCTATGGCTACACCTTC
CDR3: CASSLSDRGYGYTF

V: TRBV11-2
size: .
D: TRBD2
J: TRBJ2-1
DNA: TGTGCCAGCAGCTTAGACCCATCCGGGCGGGAGGGCCCGGGTGAGCAGTTCTTC
CDR3: CASSLDPSGREGPGEQFF

V: TRBV6-5
size: .
D: TRBD1
J: TRBJ1-4
DNA: TGTGCCAGCAGTCGAGGGACAGTTAATGAAAAACTGTTTTTT
CDR3: CASSRGTVNEKLFF

V: TRBV30
size: .
D: TRBD2
J: TRBJ2-1
DNA: TGTGCCTGGAGTTCTCACGGACTAGCGGGGGGGCGAGAGCAGTTCTTC
CDR3: CAWSSHGLAGGREQFF

V: TRBV19
size: .
D: .
J: TRBJ2-3
DNA: TGTGCCAGTAGTATTGGGGGGTCAGATACGCAGTATTTT
CDR3: CASSIGGSDTQYF

V: TRBV29-1
size: .
D: .
J: TRBJ1-2
DNA: TGCAGCGTTGGAGGTACAGGGTCCTATGGCTACACCTTC
CDR3: CSVGGTGSYGYTF

V: TRBV27
size: once
D: .
J: TRBJ2-6
DNA: TGTGCCAGCAGTACGCCCAGGGCTGGGGCCAACGTCCTGACTTTC
CDR3: CASSTPRAGANVLTF

V: TRBV5-4
size: .
D: TRBD2
J: TRBJ2-3
DNA: TGTGCCAGCAGCGTGGCTAGCGGGAGGGATACGCAGTATTTT
CDR3: CASSVASGRDTQYF

V: TRBV6-1
size: .
D: TRBD1
J: TRBJ1-2
DNA: TGTGCCAGCACGACAGGGGGCAAAAATGGCTACACCTTC
CDR3: CASTTGGKNGYTF

V: TRBV7-8
size: .
D: TRBD2
J: TRBJ2-1
DNA: TGTGCCAGCAGCTTACGTAGGACTAGCGGGAGATTTGAGCAGTTCTTC
CDR3: CASSLRRTSGRFEQFF

V: TRBV7-9
size: .
D: TRBD2
J: TRBJ2-1
DNA: TGTTCCAGCAGCTTAGGCCTAGCGGGGGATACCTACAATGAGCAGTTCTTC
CDR3: CSSSLGLAGDTYNEQFF

V: TRBV27
size: .
D: .
J: TRBJ1-6
DNA: TGTGCCAGCAGCTTGGGCGGGATATATTCACCCCTCCACTTT
CDR3: CASSLGGIYSPLHF

V: TRBV2
size: .
D: TRBD2
J: TRBJ2-5
DNA: TGTGCCAGCAAGGAACTAGCGGGGGGCCAAGAGACCCAGTACTTC
CDR3: CASKELAGGQETQYF

V: TRBV6-4
size: .
D: .
J: TRBJ1-2
DNA: TGTGCCAGCAGGAAGAGAGACAGTAGCACGGGGGGCGGCTACACCTTC
CDR3: CASRKRDSSTGGGYTF

V: TRBV5-6
size: few
D: .
J: TRBJ1-2
DNA: TGTGCCAGCAGCCCAACAGGGAACTATGGCTACACCTTC
CDR3: CASSPTGNYGYTF

V: TRBV5-4
size: .
D: TRBD1
J: TRBJ1-3
DNA: TGTGCCAGCAGCCCTCAGACAGGGTTTAGATCTGGAAACACCATATATTTT
CDR3: CASSPQTGFRSGNTIYF

V: TRBV5-6
size: .
D: .
J: TRBJ2-7
DNA: TGTGCCAGCAGCCCAGCGGTGGGAGCCGGGACCTACGAGCAGTACTTC
CDR3: CASSPAVGAGTYEQYF

V: TRBV9
size: .
D: TRBD2
J: TRBJ2-7
DNA: TGTGCCAGCAGCCCACGCGGACAGACTAGCGGGCCCAGGAGCTCCTACGAGCAGTACTTC
CDR3: CASSPRGQTSGPRSSYEQYF

V: TRBV5-6
size: .
D: .
J: TRBJ1-1
DNA: TGTGCCAGCAGCTGGCCAGGGTTGAACACTGAAGCTTTCTTT
CDR3: CASSWPGLNTEAFF

V: TRBV29-1
size: few
D: TRBD2
J: TRBJ2-3
DNA: TGCAGCGCAACGTTAATAACTAGCGGTGCCACGTCCACAGATACGCAGTATTTT
CDR3: CSATLITSGATSTDTQYF

V: TRBV30
size: .
D: .
J: TRBJ1-3
DNA: TGTGCCTCCTCTGAGGGCCCTGGAAACACCATATATTTT
CDR3: CASSEGPGNTIYF

V: TRBV11-2
size: .
D: .
J: TRBJ1-2
DNA: TGTGCCAGCAGCTTAGGGGGCTTTGGCTACACCTTC
CDR3: CASSLGGFGYTF

V: TRBV4-1
size: .
D: TRBD1
J: TRBJ2-2
DNA: TGCGCCAGCAGCCGTTTTCCCTCCCCATCCGGGACAGCCTTCACCGGGGAGCTGTTTTTT
CDR3: CASSRFPSPSGTAFTGELFF

V: TRBV9
size: .
D: .
J: TRBJ1-2
DNA: TGTGCCAGCAGCGTTGACCCTCAGACGGGCTATGGCTACACCTTC
CDR3: CASSVDPQTGYGYTF

V: TRBV6-5
size: few
D: .
J: TRBJ1-3
DNA: TGTGCCAGCCTTAACCGAGCCGGAAACACCATATATTTT
CDR3: CASLNRAGNTIYF

V: TRBV30
size: .
D: .
J: TRBJ2-5
DNA: TGTGCCTGGAGAGGTAGACTGGGAGGAGAGACCCAGTACTTC
CDR3: CAWRGRLGGETQYF

V: TRBV7-3
size: .
D: TRBD1
J: TRBJ1-2
DNA: TGTGCCAGCAGCGCACAAGGGGGGACAGGGATCTATGGCTACACCTTC
CDR3: CASSAQGGTGIYGYTF

V: TRBV9
size: .
D: TRBD2
J: TRBJ2-1
DNA: TGTGCCAGCAGCGTAGGGGATAGCGGGGGGGGCAAGCAGTTCTTC
CDR3: CASSVGDSGGGKQFF

V: TRBV9
size: .
D: TRBD2
J: TRBJ2-1
DNA: TGTGCCAGCAGCGTAGCGGGGGGTTGGGATGAGCAGTTCTTC
CDR3: CASSVAGGWDEQFF

V: TRBV11-2
size: .
D: TRBD1
J: TRBJ2-1
DNA: TGTGCCAGCAGCTTAGAGTCGTGGCAGGGGGTATTGAATGAGCAGTTCTTC
CDR3: CASSLESWQGVLNEQFF

V: TRBV5-8
size: once
D: TRBD1
J: TRBJ1-3
DNA: TGTGCCAGCAGCTTGGATGACAGGGGGCTCGGAAACACCATATATTTT
CDR3: CASSLDDRGLGNTIYF

V: TRBV6-5
size: .
D: TRBD2
J: TRBJ2-3
DNA: TGTGCCAGCAGCGGGACTAGCGGTCTCACAGATACGCAGTATTTT
CDR3: CASSGTSGLTDTQYF

V: TRBV29-1
size: .
D: TRBD1
J: TRBJ2-2
DNA: TGCAGCGTGGGGACAGGGGACCCGAACACCGGGGAGCTGTTTTTT
CDR3: CSVGTGDPNTGELFF

V: TRBV6-1
size: .
D: .
J: TRBJ2-1
DNA: TGTGCCAGCAGGTTTAGCGGAAACAATGAGCAGTTCTTC
CDR3: CASRFSGNNEQFF